The 30 T cell receptor beta chains below come from one sample, sequenced in a study of quantifying T cell responses using KT2 cells. About the study: TCR alpha and beta constant-region primers primed reverse transcription of RNA.

Each cDNA got a UMI-containing oligo ligated at its 3' end. An equimolar mix of RC1.1 and RC1.2 primed the beta chain across TRBC1 and TRBC2. MiXCR, run by TCRdb on the UMI-ligation and nested PCR reads, gives a single entry per CDR3 protein. The table shows around 35,000 distinct CDR3 sequences, with about 9.4% occurring only once. Sequenced sample: PBMCs spiked with cells of the T cell clone KT2. These receptors all stem from a human donor.

The V and J genes are TRBV20-1 and TRBJ2-5; tentatively, D is TRBD1 (5 bases). The germline gives CDR1 DFQATT, CDR2 SNEGSKA (reference sequence). There are 15 residues in the CDR3. Trimming stripped 1 base from V and 5 bases from J, with 17 bases between. CDR3 region: CSARAQVGPRETQYF. CDR3 in DNA: TGCAGTGCTAGAGCTCAGGTGGGGCCCCGGGAGACCCAGTACTTC.

The chain is built from TRBV7-2 and TRBJ1-1, with D perhaps TRBD1 (5 bases). This CDR3 contains 12 residues. The germline V gene has CDR1 SGHTA and CDR2 FQGNSA. The V and J ends lost 1 base and 11 bases respectively, with 11 bases between them. The CDR3 DNA is TGTGCCAGCAGCTTAGTTGGAGGGGACGCTTTCTTT. Its translation is CASSLVGGDAFF.

This rearrangement joins TRBV3-1 to TRBJ2-3; D is unclear. The V and J ends lost 0 bases and 5 bases respectively, with 6 bases between them. The germline V gene has CDR1 LGHDT and CDR2 YNNKEL (reference sequence). The CDR3 is made up of 13 amino acids. Here the CDR3 reads CASSQDARDTQYF. DNA of the CDR3: TGTGCCAGCAGCCAAGACGCACGAGATACGCAGTATTTT.

This clonotype was detected only a few times. The V call is TRBV5-5, the J call TRBJ2-1; tentative D call: TRBD1 (6 bases). The germline V gene encodes CDR1 SGHKS and CDR2 YYEKEE (reference sequence). This CDR3 is 13 amino acids long. Trimming pared 1 base from V and 4 bases from J, leaving 6 bases between. The CDR3 DNA sequence: TGTGCCAGCAGCTTGACAGGGTACAATGAGCAGTTCTTC. Encoded protein: CASSLTGYNEQFF.

The chain carries TRBV5-1 and TRBJ2-5; tentative D call: TRBD1 (6 bases). There are 14 residues in the CDR3. V was pared by 4 bases and J by 2 bases, with 12 bases between. Germline CDR1 SGHRS, CDR2 YFSETQ. Written as DNA, the CDR3 is TGCGCCAGCAGCACAGGGACGTTACAAGAGACCCAGTACTTC. Its translation: CASSTGTLQETQYF.

In its sample, this clonotype ranks as medium-sized. The chain couples TRBV6-4 to TRBJ2-3; TRBD2 aligns across 11 bases. J lost 2 bases, V lost 4 bases, and 8 bases had no gene match. Germline V lookup: CDR1 MRHNA, CDR2 SNTAGT. The CDR3 consists of 17 residues. DNA for the CDR3: TGTGCCAGCAGTGCGGCCCTAGCGGGGGGCGACACAGATACGCAGTATTTT. The encoded protein is CASSAALAGGDTDTQYF.

In this sample, this clonotype turned up many times. The V call is TRBV7-6, the J call TRBJ2-1, with D possibly TRBD1 on 6 matching bases. CDR3 length: 16 amino acids. V dropped 5 bases and J dropped 4 bases, with 18 bases sitting between them. Germline V gives CDR1 SGHVS, CDR2 FNYEAQ. The CDR3 here is CASSPRGSDRYNEQFF. The CDR3 nucleotides read TGTGCCAGCAGCCCTAGGGGCAGCGACAGGTACAATGAGCAGTTCTTC.

The genes are TRBV2 and TRBJ2-7; a weak D match, TRBD1 (6 bases). The CDR3 is 15 residues long. Germline V gene data show CDR1 as SNHLY and CDR2 as FYNNEI. Trimming removed 4 bases at V and 3 bases at J, with 16 bases between. CDR3 nucleotides: TGTGCCAGCAGTGTACCTACAGGGTTCAACTACGAGCAGTACTTC. It codes for CASSVPTGFNYEQYF. The full variable domain, rest sourced from reference TRBV2 and TRBJ2-7, is EPEVTQTPSHQVTQMGQEVILRCVPISNHLYFYWYRQILGQKVEFLVSFYNNEISEKSEIFDDQFSVERPDGSNFTLKIRSTKLEDSAMYFCASSVPTGFNYEQYFGPGTRLTVT.

This clonotype occurred a few times. The chain combines TRBV24-1 with TRBJ2-3, with 7 nucleotides matching TRBD2. Germline V gene lookup returns CDR1 KGHDR and CDR2 SFDVKD. Trimming removed 3 bases from V and 4 bases from J; junction bases left unmatched: 9. The CDR3 is 16 residues long. The DNA for the CDR3 is TGTGCCACCAGTGATCCCCTGGCGGGAGACGCAGATACGCAGTATTTT. As protein: CATSDPLAGDADTQYF.

The table lists this clonotype with a few counts. This chain uses TRBV2 with TRBJ2-1; D is undetermined. Germline-derived CDR1 and CDR2 are SNHLY and FYNNEI. Trimming left V 6 bases short and J 7 bases short, with 7 bases between. This CDR3 has 11 amino acids. CDR3 nucleotide sequence: TGTGCCAGCAGCAAGCTTAATGAGCAGTTCTTC. As protein: CASSKLNEQFF.

This clonotype was seen a handful of times. The rearrangement links TRBV5-1 to TRBJ2-1; the match to TRBD2 covers 8 bases. This CDR3 comprises 16 residues. Germline-derived CDR1 and CDR2 are SGHRS and YFSETQ. Losses at the gene ends were 2 bases for V and 2 bases for J; bases not matched to a gene: 6. The CDR3 here is CASSFIAGRTYNEQFF. As DNA, the CDR3 is TGCGCCAGCAGCTTCATAGCGGGGAGAACCTACAATGAGCAGTTCTTC.

This clonotype was detected a few times. V usage is TRBV19 and J usage is TRBJ2-1; perhaps TRBD1 as D (5 bases). This CDR3 region has 14 residues. Trimming stripped 5 bases from V and 5 bases from J, with 13 bases between. The germline V gene encodes CDR1 LNHDA and CDR2 SQIVND (reference sequence). This chain's CDR3 is CASSSDRADNEQFF. CDR3 sequence (DNA): TGTGCCAGTAGTTCCGACAGAGCAGACAATGAGCAGTTCTTC. Using reference TRBV19 and TRBJ2-1 for the parts outside the CDR3, the full variable domain is DGGITQSPKYLFRKEGQNVTLSCEQNLNHDAMYWYRQDPGQGLRLIYYSQIVNDFQKGDIAEGYSVSREKKESFPLTVTSAQKNPTAFYLCASSSDRADNEQFFGPGTRLTVL.

In this sample, this clonotype turned up a few times. V gene TRBV6-1 combines with J gene TRBJ2-3; D not resolved. Looked up from germline, CDR1 is MNHNS and CDR2 is SASEGT. The V end lost 3 bases, the J end lost 5 bases, and 9 bases lay between the germline ends. The CDR3 consists of 13 residues. The CDR3 sequence: CASSESYLDTQYF. The DNA of the CDR3 is TGTGCCAGCAGTGAGAGCTACTTAGATACGCAGTATTTT.

There are a few counts of this clonotype. The chain has TRBV6-6 and TRBJ2-5, with D hard to call. Trimming removed 6 bases from V and 4 bases from J, with 18 bases in between. The CDR3 sequence is 15 residues long. Germline lookup yields CDR1 MNHNY and CDR2 SVGAGI (reference sequence). In DNA, the CDR3 is TGTGCCAGCAGGATCTCGCTTGGCGAAGTAGAGACCCAGTACTTC. Translation gives CASRISLGEVETQYF.

A few counts support this clonotype. The chain recombines TRBV3-1 with TRBJ2-7; 7 bases align to TRBD2. This CDR3 has 13 residues. Germline loops: CDR1 LGHDT, CDR2 YNNKEL (reference sequence). Losses at the gene ends were 5 bases for V and 2 bases for J; bases not matched to a gene: 3. For the CDR3, the DNA is TGTGCCAGCAGCTGGACTAGGGCCTACGAGCAGTACTTC. Its translation: CASSWTRAYEQYF.

This rearrangement joins TRBV3-1 to TRBJ1-2; weak D call: TRBD1 (5 bases). V was clipped by 0 bases and J by 8 bases, with 13 bases between them. The CDR3 is 14 amino acids. Germline lookup yields CDR1 LGHDT and CDR2 YNNKEL (reference sequence). The CDR3 DNA follows: TGTGCCAGCAGCCAAGATCCGGGACGCCTAGGCTACACCTTC. Translating it yields CASSQDPGRLGYTF.

This clonotype turned up a few times. The chain combines TRBV24-1 with TRBJ2-7, with 7 bases identical to TRBD1. This CDR3 has 13 amino acids. V lost 7 bases, J lost 3 bases, and 5 bases stayed unmatched. CDR1 and CDR2 (germline): KGHDR, SFDVKD. The CDR3 DNA reads TGTGCCACCAGCTCGGACAGGATCTACGAGCAGTACTTC. Its translation: CATSSDRIYEQYF.

The chain links TRBV27 to TRBJ1-5; no clear D gene. CDR1 MNHEY and CDR2 SMNVEV come from the germline V gene (reference sequence). V was shortened by 0 bases and J by 0 bases, with 6 bases between the two germline ends. This CDR3 spans 15 amino acids. CDR3 bases: TGTGCCAGCAGTTTATCTAGTTATAGCAATCAGCCCCAGCATTTT. Its protein product is CASSLSSYSNQPQHF.

This clonotype occurred a few times. The chain has TRBV6-5 and TRBJ1-4; 7 bases agree with TRBD1. In germline, CDR1 is MNHEY, CDR2 SVGAGI. This CDR3 has 16 amino acids. Trimming removed 6 bases from V and 0 bases from J; junction bases left unmatched: 7. The CDR3 reads CASSRGQNPTNEKLFF. CDR3 coding DNA: TGTGCCAGCAGCCGGGGACAGAATCCAACTAATGAAAAACTGTTTTTT.

At least ten counts were recorded for this clonotype. In DNA form, the CDR3 reads TGTGCCAGCAGTTCCCTGGGGGTCCAGGCGACCCAGTACTTC. This sequence encodes CASSSLGVQATQYF. This chain joins TRBV6-2 or TRBV6-3 and TRBJ2-5; D may be TRBD1 or TRBD2 (5 bases each). CDR1 is MNHEY, CDR2 SVGEGT, per germline. V lost 4 bases and J lost 7, with 16 bases in between. The CDR3 has 14 amino acids.

This clonotype was seen ten or more times. V usage is TRBV29-1 and J usage is TRBJ1-1; tentative D call: TRBD1 (5 bases). This CDR3 spans 13 amino acids. CDR1 SQVTM and CDR2 ANQGSEA come from the germline V gene. The V gene lost 6 bases and the J gene lost 6 bases, with 17 bases spanning the gap. Here the CDR3 reads CSVGGGFGAEAFF. CDR3 DNA sequence: TGCAGCGTCGGGGGGGGATTTGGTGCTGAAGCTTTCTTT.

This clonotype was counted between two and nine times. The chain links TRBV6-2 or TRBV6-3 to TRBJ2-1, with 7 nucleotides matching TRBD2. J lost 7 bases, V lost 7 bases, and 10 bases had no gene match. The germline CDR1 and CDR2 sequences are MNHEY and SVGEGT. CDR3 length: 14 amino acids. The CDR3 here is CASNKRGSPNEQFF. CDR3 DNA: TGTGCCAGCAATAAGCGCGGGAGTCCGAATGAGCAGTTCTTC.

This clonotype is medium-sized within its sample. The V and J genes are TRBV4-2 and TRBJ2-7; D possibly corresponds to TRBD2 (5 bases). The CDR3 loop spans 15 amino acids. Germline V gives CDR1 LGHNA, CDR2 YNFKEQ. Trimming shortened V by 0 bases and J by 0 bases, and 9 bases separated the two germline ends. CDR3 sequence: CASSQDPSSSYEQYF. CDR3 sequence (DNA): TGTGCCAGCAGCCAAGATCCTAGCAGCTCCTACGAGCAGTACTTC.

This clonotype was seen more than once but under ten times. The chain recombines TRBV20-1 with TRBJ2-5; no clear D. Trimming shortened V by 0 bases and J by 2 bases, and 1 base separated the two germline ends. Germline CDR1 and CDR2: DFQATT and SNEGSKA (reference sequence). The CDR3 has 11 amino acids. CDR3 bases: TGCAGTGCTAGAGATCAAGAGACCCAGTACTTC. Translation gives CSARDQETQYF.

This clonotype came up many times. This chain joins TRBV3-1 and TRBJ1-1; D is unresolved. The V end was cut by 4 bases, the J end by 1 base, with 10 bases between. In germline, CDR1 is LGHDT, CDR2 YNNKEL (reference sequence). The length of the CDR3 is 14 residues. CDR3 protein: CASSPTAANTEAFF. In DNA, the CDR3 is TGTGCCAGCAGCCCAACGGCAGCGAACACTGAAGCTTTCTTT.

This clonotype was observed a few times. This chain uses TRBV18 with TRBJ1-1, with TRBD1 identical over 9 bases. The CDR3 covers 14 residues. Looked up from germline, CDR1 is KGHSH and CDR2 is LQKENI. Trimming at V came to 3 bases and at J to 10 bases, leaving 9 bases not matched to a gene. CDR3 residues: CASSPGTGSIGAFF. As DNA, the CDR3 is TGTGCCAGCTCACCCGGGACAGGGAGTATTGGAGCTTTCTTT.

This clonotype turned up a few times. V usage is TRBV6-1 and J usage is TRBJ2-1; D remains ambiguous. The CDR3 has 15 residues. Trimming removed 2 bases from V and 6 bases from J, with 14 bases in between. Germline lookup yields CDR1 MNHNS and CDR2 SASEGT. The CDR3 DNA reads TGTGCCAGCAGTGAATTCCCCACGGTCTTCAATGAGCAGTTCTTC. It encodes CASSEFPTVFNEQFF.

This clonotype was recorded at least ten times. The chain links TRBV20-1 to TRBJ2-5; D is perhaps TRBD1 (7 bases). This CDR3 comprises 14 residues. In germline, CDR1 is DFQATT, CDR2 SNEGSKA (reference sequence). Trimming took 4 bases from V and 4 from J, leaving 16 bases between them. The CDR3 is CSAKEGAFRETQYF. The CDR3 region has the DNA TGCAGTGCTAAGGAGGGGGCTTTTCGAGAGACCCAGTACTTC.

By frequency in the sample, this clonotype is medium-sized. This sequence joins TRBV7-2 and TRBJ1-2; 9 bases align to TRBD1. The CDR3 has 14 residues. V lost 5 bases, J lost 7 bases, and 8 bases stayed unmatched. Germline CDR1 is SGHTA and CDR2 is FQGNSA. CDR3 sequence: CASSIVDRGVGYTF. The DNA of the CDR3 is TGTGCCAGCAGCATAGTGGACAGGGGTGTTGGCTACACCTTC.

This clonotype was detected a few times. This chain links TRBV24-1 with TRBJ2-2; D is ambiguous. From germline, CDR1 is KGHDR and CDR2 SFDVKD. The CDR3 spans 14 residues. Trimming removed 2 bases from V and 5 bases from J, with 8 bases in between. The CDR3 sequence is CATSDWVETGELFF. The CDR3 DNA reads as TGTGCCACCAGTGATTGGGTCGAAACCGGGGAGCTGTTTTTT.